These T cell receptor beta chains were read from a single sample in a study of shared clonotypes between healthy human individuals. Clones were read by immunoSEQ multiplex PCR, and TCRdb kept only the in-frame ones, dropping some. The repertoire consists of about 2 million clones, with roughly 94% occurring once and the leading ten covering 1.1%. Specimen: naive CD8+ T cells sorted from blood. These receptors all come from a man aged 18 to 29 in good health. The conserved cysteine and the conserved F or W are not part of the CDR3 here.

j_call,cdr3_length,v_call,cdr3_aa
TRBJ2-7,12,TRBV11-2,ASSLGAGTYEQY
TRBJ2-5,13,TRBV30,AWSVLGADQETQY
TRBJ2-5,13,TRBV7-8,ASSLQDGRRETQY
TRBJ1-1,14,TRBV6-6,ASSSGRGTSRLEAF
TRBJ1-2,13,TRBV6-6,ASNTGEGPGDGYT
TRBJ2-7,12,TRBV5-6,ASSLDRDSYEQY
TRBJ1-6,15,TRBV5-1,ASSLAGQGAYNSPLH
TRBJ2-7,12,TRBV9,ASSVVAGVSEQY
TRBJ2-3,13,TRBV7-9,ASSPEWMGYDTQY
TRBJ1-3,13,TRBV7-9,ASSSSNRAGNTIY
TRBJ1-3,12,TRBV6-5,ASSYLGTGNTIY
TRBJ2-2,13,TRBV4-1,ASSQDEGATGELF
TRBJ2-7,11,TRBV29-1,SVNSGGAYEQY
TRBJ2-7,10,TRBV5-6,ASSATDYEQY
TRBJ1-2,15,TRBV5-6,ASSPEKGLGANYGYT
TRBJ2-1,11,TRBV6-4,ASSDSPSHEQF
TRBJ2-7,11,TRBV12-5,ASGFGLHYEQY
TRBJ1-6,12,TRBV7-3,ASSLSLGNSPLH
TRBJ1-1,12,TRBV5-1,ASSLGQGIVEAF
TRBJ1-2,11,TRBV5-4,ASSSGDLYGYT
TRBJ2-4,14,TRBV5-4,ASSLVEAGTKNIQY
TRBJ2-7,12,TRBV7-9,ASSPRDRGYEQY
TRBJ2-2,11,TRBV30,AATGPGGGELF
TRBJ2-7,12,TRBV9,ASSAGLAIHEQY
TRBJ2-5,13,TRBV7-9,ASSPPGRTQETQY
TRBJ1-4,14,TRBV4-1,ASSQAWGQGNEKLF
TRBJ2-1,14,TRBV6-5,ASSYSQGETYNEQF
TRBJ1-2,15,TRBV6-1,ASSDAGTGGAPYGYT
TRBJ1-1,13,TRBV18,ASSLYEEGHTEAF
TRBJ1-2,14,TRBV28,ASAPHREEANYGYT
TRBJ1-6,13,TRBV2,ASILGSSYNSPLH
TRBJ2-7,18,TRBV21-1,ASSKEEACPLADRSYEQY
TRBJ1-2,13,TRBV15,ATSRPTSETYGYT
TRBJ2-2,11,TRBV30,ACEGPNTGELF
TRBJ1-1,9,TRBV20-1,SVRGGTEAF
TRBJ2-2,13,TRBV4-3,ASSQDSGYPGELF
TRBJ1-2,12,TRBV28,ASSLLRISGGYT
TRBJ2-7,12,TRBV9,ASSPGQGAYEQY
TRBJ2-1,14,TRBV2,ASSQWGDSSYNEQF
TRBJ1-2,13,TRBV4-1,ASSQILGAVYGYT
TRBJ2-3,16,TRBV10-3,AIREGRVAGVATDTQY
TRBJ2-6,14,TRBV7-9,ASSSWTASGANVLT
TRBJ1-1,12,TRBV18,ASSPMDLGAEAF
TRBJ1-6,15,TRBV7-9,ASSFQGSQAWDSPLH
TRBJ1-5,11,TRBV27,ASSPGQHQPQH
TRBJ2-5,13,TRBV27,ASSFNGEWGETQY
TRBJ2-1,14,TRBV10-2,ASSEGETSFYNEQF
TRBJ1-2,12,TRBV4-3,ASSPGVGYYGYT
TRBJ2-7,14,TRBV13,ASSLAAGLPSYEQY
TRBJ2-7,13,TRBV4-3,ASSYGLAGAYEQY
TRBJ1-5,12,TRBV30,AWSVGTGDQPQH
TRBJ1-1,12,TRBV28,ASSPTGINTEAF
TRBJ2-1,9,TRBV9,ASSVGQEQF